Shown below are 10 T cell receptor beta chains from a single sample sequenced in a study of T cells in Graves' hyperthyroidism and ophthalmopathy (dated by TCRdb to about 2019). Libraries came from multiplex PCR. Sequencing relied on an Illumina HiSeq 2000. The TCR beta CDR3 regions were amplified from RNA transcripts. The first round of RT-PCR for the TCR CDR3 was performed with the HTBI primer set and the Qiagen OneStep RT-PCR kit. The raw public reads went through TCRdb reprocessing: fastp at Q25, MiXCR clone calling, in-frame beta chains kept. Each entry is one CDR3 protein sequence, shown with its most common DNA and genes. The sample profile shows 300,000 to 350,000 distinct CDR3 sequences; around a sixth of them were found once. The ten top clones hold 33% of the sample. Sequences were obtained from blood. The receptor set was obtained from a man younger than 45 with Graves' hyperthyroidism.

This chain connects TRBV28 to TRBJ1-4; 8 bases match TRBD1. The CDR3 spans 13 residues. J gave up 10 bases and V 3 bases, and 4 bases lay outside the gene matches. CDR1 MDHEN and CDR2 SYDVKM come from the germline V gene. This CDR3 is CASSFQGAVKLFF. The CDR3 nucleotides read TGTGCCAGCAGTTTCCAGGGGGCGGTAAAACTGTTTTTT.

This chain connects TRBV20-1 to TRBJ2-7, with D possibly matching TRBD1 (7 bases). The V end lost 5 bases, the J end lost 7 bases, and 24 bases lay between the germline ends. Germline CDR1 reads DFQATT; CDR2 reads SNEGSKA (reference sequence). The CDR3 contains 15 residues. The CDR3: CSASSGGLGLGEQYF. The CDR3, as DNA: TGCAGTGCTTCCTCAGGGGGTCTGGGACTGGGGGAGCAGTACTTC.

At least ten counts were recorded for this clonotype. The chain carries TRBV7-9 and TRBJ2-1; 7 bases align to TRBD2. The CDR3 spans 15 residues. Trimming at V came to 5 bases and at J to 9 bases, leaving 13 bases not matched to a gene. From germline, CDR1 is SEHNR and CDR2 FQNEAQ (reference sequence). The CDR3 nucleotides are TGTGCCAGCAGCCAAGGCCCAGCGGGGCCGGTTGAGCAGTTCTTC. This codes for CASSQGPAGPVEQFF.

This clonotype was counted ten times or more. The chain is built from TRBV3-1 and TRBJ2-7, with a weak D call TRBD1 (6 bases). The V end was cut by 4 bases, the J end by 2 bases, with 12 bases between. The CDR3 extends over 14 amino acids. The germline gives CDR1 LGHDT, CDR2 YNNKEL (reference sequence). The CDR3 loop reads CASSRSSGAYEQYF. The CDR3 DNA is TGTGCCAGCAGCCGATCATCAGGGGCCTACGAGCAGTACTTC.

The table lists this clonotype with many counts. This chain connects TRBV30 to TRBJ1-1; D gene ambiguous. The CDR3 covers 13 residues. The V end lost 0 bases, the J end lost 0 bases, and 5 bases lay between the germline ends. Per the germline V gene, CDR1 is GTSNPN and CDR2 is SVGIG (reference sequence). The CDR3, as DNA: TGTGCCTGGAGTGTTAATATGAACACTGAAGCTTTCTTT. It yields the protein CAWSVNMNTEAFF.

This sequence joins TRBV12-3 or TRBV12-4 and TRBJ2-1; TRBD2 agrees at 8 bases. The CDR3 is made up of 15 amino acids. J was trimmed by 8 bases and V by 2 bases; bases with no gene match: 8. The CDR3 protein is CASSLSSGTGDEQFF. CDR3 DNA sequence: TGTGCCAGCAGTTTAAGTAGCGGGACGGGCGATGAGCAGTTCTTC.

This clonotype was observed many times. This sequence joins TRBV5-1 and TRBJ1-1, with D tentatively TRBD1 (5 bases). The CDR3 runs to 13 residues. The V gene's germline CDR1 is SGHRS and CDR2 YFSETQ. Trimming pared 4 bases from V and 5 bases from J, leaving 12 bases between. CDR3 loop: CASSAGSGTEAFF. Written as DNA, the CDR3 is TGCGCCAGCAGCGCAGGGAGCGGTACTGAAGCTTTCTTT.

This clonotype was observed at least ten times. This sequence joins TRBV20-1 and TRBJ2-3, with 8 nucleotides matching TRBD2. The V segment lost 3 bases and the J segment 0 bases; nucleotides outside the gene matches: 5. This CDR3 region has 15 residues. Per the germline V gene, CDR1 is DFQATT and CDR2 is SNEGSKA (reference sequence). The CDR3 nucleotides read TGCAGTGCTAGGGTACTAGCGGCTAGCACAGATACGCAGTATTTT. This sequence encodes CSARVLAASTDTQYF.

This clonotype appeared many times. The rearrangement links TRBV20-1 to TRBJ2-1; maybe TRBD2 (5 bases). The germline V gene encodes CDR1 DFQATT and CDR2 SNEGSKA (reference sequence). Deletions cut 0 bases from V and 7 bases from J, with 13 bases between. The CDR3 loop spans 14 amino acids. The CDR3 coding sequence is TGCAGTGCTAGAGATAGGCAGCGGATTAATGAGCAGTTCTTC. Encoded protein: CSARDRQRINEQFF.

This clonotype was counted at least ten times. This chain links TRBV7-9 with TRBJ1-2; D may be TRBD1 (5 bases). The CDR3 runs 15 residues. CDR1 and CDR2 (germline): SEHNR, FQNEAQ (reference sequence). V was cut by 1 base and J by 4 bases, with 13 bases left in between. The CDR3 is CASSLVGANFYGYTF. Here the CDR3 DNA reads TGTGCCAGCAGCTTAGTTGGGGCAAATTTCTATGGCTACACCTTC.